A selection of T cell receptor beta chains follows, all from one sample in a study of T cells after yellow fever vaccination. One entry per CDR3 protein results from TCRdb running MiXCR on the 5' RACE reads. The table lists about 510,000 distinct CDR3 sequences, 21% of them singletons. The specimen was PBMCs, collected approximately 22 days after the first yellow fever vaccination. Source of these receptors: a man aged 18 to 29 who received the YFV17D yellow fever vaccine. Each CDR3 is given without its conserved first and last residue.

v_call	j_call	cdr3_aa
TRBV7-2	TRBJ2-3	ASSLGPLFTDTQY
TRBV20-1	TRBJ2-5	SAGTLETQY
TRBV11-1	TRBJ2-1	ASSLTAKNEQF
TRBV2	TRBJ1-2	ASRARELGYGYT
TRBV12-3/TRBV12-4	TRBJ2-4	ASTGSLAKNIQY
TRBV5-5	TRBJ1-2	ASSSSGTGGSGYT
TRBV12-3/TRBV12-4	TRBJ1-2	ASSRRDVPANYGYT
TRBV6-4	TRBJ2-3	ASSDGGAHTDTQY
TRBV14	TRBJ2-7	ASSQDPGHSYEQY
TRBV30	TRBJ2-6	AWSAGAGANVLT
TRBV20-1	TRBJ1-1	SAITGGTEAF
TRBV7-3	TRBJ2-7	ASSPGNYYEQY
TRBV12-3/TRBV12-4	TRBJ1-2	ASSFGPTYGYT
TRBV24-1	TRBJ2-1	ATSVGGAYNEQF
TRBV20-1	TRBJ1-2	SAIRGPREGYT
TRBV7-9	TRBJ2-3	ASSSPTRVEGDTQY
TRBV11-1	TRBJ2-2	ASSFVRTGDSFPRELF
TRBV7-8	TRBJ2-7	ASSLASRDSYEQY
TRBV6-5	TRBJ1-2	ASSYGFTNYGYT
TRBV7-2	TRBJ2-5	ASSFQGKETQY
TRBV9	TRBJ2-2	ASSAQGIDTGELF
TRBV6-5	TRBJ1-2	AAGNYGYT
TRBV6-1	TRBJ2-2	ASRGSGGAGTGELF
TRBV2	TRBJ2-7	ASSAGTGTTKQY
TRBV6-1	TRBJ2-3	ASSPNGGSTDTQY
TRBV6-1	TRBJ1-4	ASSGAQATNEKLF
TRBV10-3	TRBJ2-3	AISISGSTDTQY
TRBV24-1	TRBJ1-5	ATSDMNQPQH
TRBV7-9	TRBJ2-5	ASSLDPGRYGAQY
TRBV3-1	TRBJ1-1	ASSQQGAGTEAF
TRBV24-1	TRBJ1-5	ATSDFSGTQH
TRBV28	TRBJ1-4	ASSFRMQIAPTEKLF
TRBV7-7	TRBJ2-1	ASSLAGTGGFNEQF